This T cell receptor (beta chain) was recovered during a study of identical twins. Overall study results and limits: The same donors were not followed; conclusions instead depended on cross-sectional statistical analysis. Modeled out-of-frame TCR alpha sharing in monozygotic twins fell below observed levels. Invariant MAIT and iNKT cells may have partly biased zero-insertion analyses. Abundant beta clonotypes from cord blood bore fewer insertions; memory repertoires lacked this pattern.

About this clonotype: The antigen remains undetermined.

MiXCR, applied by TCRdb to the 5' RACE reads, yields one record per CDR3 protein. In the table there are hundreds of thousands of distinct CDR3 sequences, around 7.5% of which are singletons. These data are also associated with another study on yellow fever vaccine responses in identical twins.

The sample was PBMCs. This sequence originates from a young woman in good health.

This chain's CDR3 is CATSDFLSDTQYF. The CDR3 DNA reads TGTGCCACCAGTGATTTCTTGTCAGATACGCAGTATTTT. The chain carries TRBV24-1 and TRBJ2-3, with D uncertain. There are 13 residues in the CDR3. Trimming stripped 1 base from V and 4 bases from J, with 5 bases between. The germline V gene encodes CDR1 KGHDR and CDR2 SFDVKD.